Listed here are 20 T cell receptor beta chains from one sample, sequenced in a study of identical twins. TCRdb processed the 5' RACE reads anew with MiXCR; each CDR3 protein has one entry. The sample consists of some 600,000 distinct CDR3 sequences, around 7.5% of them appearing once. Separately, the same data were catalogued under a study of yellow fever vaccine responses in identical twins.

The specimen was PBMCs. Receptors originate from a woman aged 18-35 years in good health.

The chain carries TRBV3-1 and TRBJ2-3; the D gene is possibly TRBD2 (7 bases). V dropped 4 bases and J dropped 6 bases, with 20 bases sitting between them. The CDR3 is made up of 16 amino acids. The germline V gene encodes CDR1 LGHDT and CDR2 YNNKEL (reference sequence). DNA for the CDR3: TGTGCCAGCAGCCTAAAAATTGGGGGGGCCTCCGATACGCAGTATTTT. The encoded protein is CASSLKIGGASDTQYF.

This clonotype was recorded many times. This sequence joins TRBV12-3 or TRBV12-4 and TRBJ2-5; 12 nucleotides line up with TRBD1. The V gene end was trimmed by 1 base and the J gene end by 4 bases; junction bases not matched to a gene: 1. The CDR3 consists of 15 residues. The CDR3 DNA reads as TGTGCCAGCAGTTTAGGGGACAGGGGGCTAGAGACCCAGTACTTC. Its translation is CASSLGDRGLETQYF.

The gene calls are TRBV4-1 and TRBJ2-1; 8 positions agree with TRBD2. CDR1 and CDR2 from the germline V gene are MGHRA and YSYEKL. There are 17 residues in the CDR3. Trimming at V came to 4 bases and at J to 0 bases, leaving 8 bases not matched to a gene. The CDR3 bases are TGCGCCAGCAGCCGAACGGGGGGGCTCACCTCCTACAATGAGCAGTTCTTC. Protein product: CASSRTGGLTSYNEQFF.

This clonotype appeared many times. V and J are TRBV29-1 and TRBJ2-7, with D perhaps matching TRBD1 (6 bases). V was cut by 4 bases and J by 3 bases, with 10 bases left in between. Germline V gene lookup returns CDR1 SQVTM and CDR2 ANQGSEA. The CDR3 is 12 amino acids. This CDR3 reads CSVAGGVYEQYF. The CDR3 region has the DNA TGCAGCGTTGCTGGGGGCGTCTACGAGCAGTACTTC.

This clonotype was found a few times. V is TRBV5-1 and J is TRBJ2-7, with D perhaps assigned TRBD1 or TRBD2 (5 bases each). The CDR3 length is 17 residues. Germline V gives CDR1 SGHRS, CDR2 YFSETQ. V lost 0 bases to trimming and J lost 5 bases, with 21 bases between them. This CDR3 is CASSLAGTGVFWDEQYF. CDR3 nucleotides: TGCGCCAGCAGCTTGGCCGGGACCGGAGTTTTTTGGGACGAGCAGTACTTC.

This clonotype was seen only a few times. The chain couples TRBV5-6 to TRBJ1-4; 11 positions match TRBD1. The junction had 7 bases not matched to a gene; V was cut back by 4 bases and J by 8 bases. This CDR3 contains 15 residues. Per germline, CDR1 SGHDT and CDR2 YYEEEE. The CDR3 reads CASSRRTGGQEKLFF. CDR3 nucleotides: TGTGCCAGCAGCCGACGGACAGGGGGCCAAGAAAAACTGTTTTTT. Full variable domain (outside the CDR3, taken from reference TRBV5-6 and TRBJ1-4): DAGVTQSPTHLIKTRGQQVTLRCSPKSGHDTVSWYQQALGQGPQFIFQYYEEEERQRGNFPDRFSGHQFPNYSSELNVNALLLGDSALYLCASSRRTGGQEKLFFGSGTQLSVL.

This clonotype was picked up a small number of times. The rearrangement links TRBV7-8 to TRBJ1-5; D is uncertain. This CDR3 spans 16 amino acids. Trimming stripped 5 bases from V and 2 bases from J, with 16 bases between. Germline-derived CDR1 and CDR2 are SGHVS and FQNEAQ. The CDR3 sequence is CASSPNGGVGNQPQHF. The CDR3 DNA reads TGTGCCAGCAGCCCCAACGGCGGGGTTGGCAATCAGCCCCAGCATTTT.

The rearrangement joins TRBV10-3 to TRBJ2-1, with 12 positions matching TRBD1. The CDR3 runs 19 residues. Unmatched junction bases numbered 19, after V lost 6 bases and J lost 7 bases. Germline V gives CDR1 ENHRY, CDR2 SYGVKD. The CDR3 is CAISNPGQGADGPRNEQFF. CDR3 DNA: TGTGCCATCAGCAATCCGGGACAGGGGGCCGATGGTCCCAGGAATGAGCAGTTCTTC.

This clonotype appeared many times. The rearrangement joins TRBV29-1 to TRBJ1-2, with 9 bases lining up with TRBD1. V lost 7 bases and J lost 5; bases outside the gene matches: 17. Germline lookup yields CDR1 SQVTM and CDR2 ANQGSEA. This CDR3 is 16 amino acids long. The CDR3 DNA sequence: TGCAGCGCCCGAGGTCTTTGGCGACAGGGGGAGTATGGCTACACCTTC. Translating it yields CSARGLWRQGEYGYTF.

This clonotype turned up a few times. The V call is TRBV20-1, the J call TRBJ1-1; no reliable D call. Germline values: CDR1 DFQATT, CDR2 SNEGSKA (reference sequence). Trimming left V 4 bases short and J 4 bases short, with 13 bases between. This CDR3 region has 13 residues. The CDR3 DNA is TGCAGTGCTAATATGGTTGTGGGCACTGAAGCTTTCTTT. Translated: CSANMVVGTEAFF.

V gene TRBV9 combines with J gene TRBJ2-1; weak D call: TRBD2 (5 bases). Germline CDR1 reads SGDLS; CDR2 reads YYNGEE. CDR3 size: 13 residues. Trimming left V 0 bases short and J 9 bases short, with 10 bases between. This CDR3 reads CASSVASNGEQFF. CDR3 bases: TGTGCCAGCAGCGTAGCTAGCAACGGTGAGCAGTTCTTC.

CDR3 sequence reads: CSVEDQRGHGYTF. CDR3 coding DNA: TGCAGCGTTGAAGATCAGAGAGGCCATGGCTACACCTTC. The V gene is TRBV29-1, the J gene TRBJ1-2; D is unclear. CDR3 length equals 13 residues. Germline V gene data show CDR1 as SQVTM and CDR2 as ANQGSEA. Deletions cut 0 bases from V and 6 bases from J, with 11 bases between.

This clonotype was observed a handful of times. The CDR3 DNA is TGTGCCAGCAGCTCCCGGGACACGAACACTGAAGCTTTCTTT. As protein: CASSSRDTNTEAFF. This sequence joins TRBV3-1 and TRBJ1-1; D is perhaps TRBD1 (6 bases). V was clipped by 5 bases and J by 1 base, with 11 bases between them. Germline CDR1 LGHDT, CDR2 YNNKEL (reference sequence). The CDR3 contains 14 residues.

In this sample, this clonotype turned up a few times. The chain employs TRBV3-1 and TRBJ2-7, with D possibly being TRBD2 (5 bases). Trimming removed 1 base from V and 4 bases from J, with 14 bases in between. The germline gives CDR1 LGHDT, CDR2 YNNKEL (reference sequence). The CDR3 loop spans 15 amino acids. CDR3: CASSQGVGRGYEQYF. DNA of the CDR3: TGTGCCAGCAGCCAAGGGGTGGGGAGAGGGTACGAGCAGTACTTC.

The chain carries TRBV7-9 and TRBJ2-7; D gene uncertain. V was pared by 5 bases and J by 2 bases, with 7 bases between. In germline, CDR1 is SEHNR, CDR2 FQNEAQ (reference sequence). The CDR3 length is 12 residues. CDR3 nucleotides: TGTGCCAGCAGCCCACACCCCTACGAGCAGTACGTC. It is translated as CASSPHPYEQYV.

The CDR3 DNA reads as TGCAGTGCCCCACCCCGCCACGACAGGGCGACTAATGAAAAACTGTTTTTT. Its translation is CSAPPRHDRATNEKLFF. This chain connects TRBV20-1 to TRBJ1-4; 7 bases agree with TRBD1. The CDR3 contains 17 residues. The V gene's germline CDR1 is DFQATT and CDR2 SNEGSKA (reference sequence). V was clipped by 6 bases and J by 2 bases; unmatched bases: 15.

The sample holds a few counts of this clonotype. This chain connects TRBV5-1 to TRBJ2-5; 15 nucleotides align to TRBD2. CDR1 is SGHRS and CDR2 is YFSETQ in the germline V gene. This CDR3 contains 15 residues. Losses at the gene ends were 4 bases for V and 5 bases for J; bases not matched to a gene: 3. CDR3 nucleotides: TGCGCCAGCAGCACCGGGACTAGCGGGAGGGAGACCCAGTACTTC. Protein sequence: CASSTGTSGRETQYF.

This clonotype was found many times. The rearrangement links TRBV10-3 to TRBJ1-1, with D maybe TRBD1 (5 bases). Trimming stripped 4 bases from V and 5 bases from J, with 8 bases between. Per germline, CDR1 ENHRY and CDR2 SYGVKD. The CDR3 is made up of 12 amino acids. CDR3 amino acids: CAISGQGTEAFF. The CDR3 DNA reads as TGTGCCATCAGTGGGCAGGGTACTGAAGCTTTCTTT.

This clonotype has at least ten counts. The chain carries TRBV29-1 and TRBJ1-6; unclear D gene. Per germline, CDR1 SQVTM and CDR2 ANQGSEA. V lost 4 bases, J lost 6 bases, and 7 bases lay in between. This CDR3 contains 12 residues. The CDR3 DNA reads TGCAGCGTTGGTTGGGGTAATTCACCCCTCCACTTT. Its protein is CSVGWGNSPLHF.

This clonotype has ten or more counts. The chain uses TRBV27 and TRBJ2-5; no clear D. V dropped 3 bases and J dropped 4 bases, with 3 bases sitting between them. The germline gives CDR1 MNHEY, CDR2 SMNVEV (reference sequence). The CDR3 covers 11 residues. The CDR3 coding sequence is TGTGCCAGCAGTTTCACAGAGACCCAGTACTTC. Its translation: CASSFTETQYF.